The TCR beta chain described here comes from a study of T-cell reconstitution after alpha-beta-depleted transplantation in children. V was clipped by 0 bases and J by 6 bases, with 15 bases between them. The CDR3 runs 16 residues. Germline V gene data show CDR1 as DFQATT and CDR2 as SNEGSKA (reference sequence). Unique molecular identifiers were used in preparing the TCRbeta library. MiXCR, applied by TCRdb to the PCR reads, yields one record per CDR3 protein. The sample holds hundreds of thousands of distinct CDR3 sequences, approximately 14% seen once. Whole-study results and caveats: Diversity and T-cell counts at one year after transplant derived mostly from new T cells. Reportedly, only several hundred clones from non-depleted graft cells drove alpha-beta T-cell counts at about two months.

In its sample, this clonotype was seen many times. Antigen: not known. The receptor comes from a girl between 2 and 10 years old with congenital amegakaryocytic thrombocytopenia, due to receive a stem cell transplant. Material: PBMCs, obtained before TCRalphabeta/CD19-depleted stem cell transplant. This chain uses TRBV20-1 with TRBJ1-6; D is ambiguous. The CDR3 loop reads CSARDYEEVINSPLHF. CDR3 coding DNA: TGCAGTGCTAGAGATTACGAGGAAGTGATTAATTCACCCCTCCACTTT.